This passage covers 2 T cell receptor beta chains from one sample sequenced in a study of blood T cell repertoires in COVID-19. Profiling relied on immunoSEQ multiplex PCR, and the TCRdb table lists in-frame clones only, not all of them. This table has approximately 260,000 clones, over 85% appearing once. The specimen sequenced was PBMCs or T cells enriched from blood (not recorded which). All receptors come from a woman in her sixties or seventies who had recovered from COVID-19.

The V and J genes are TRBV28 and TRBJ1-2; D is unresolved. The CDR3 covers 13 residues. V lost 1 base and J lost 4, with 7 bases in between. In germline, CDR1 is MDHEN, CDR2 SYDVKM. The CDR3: CASSLSGTYGYTF. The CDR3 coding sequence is TGTGCCAGCAGTTTATCCGGTACCTATGGCTACACCTTC.

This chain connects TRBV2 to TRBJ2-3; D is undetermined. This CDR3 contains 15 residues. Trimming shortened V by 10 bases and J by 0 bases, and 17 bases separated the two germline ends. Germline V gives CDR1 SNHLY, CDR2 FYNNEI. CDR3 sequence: CATPLAATSTDTQYF. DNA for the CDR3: TGTGCCACTCCCCTCGCGGCTACTAGCACAGATACGCAGTATTTT. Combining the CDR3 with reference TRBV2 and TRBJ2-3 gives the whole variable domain EPEVTQTPSHQVTQMGQEVILRCVPISNHLYFYWYRQILGQKVEFLVSFYNNEISEKSEIFDDQFSVERPDGSNFTLKIRSTKLEDSAMYFCATPLAATSTDTQYFGPGTRLTVL.